This T cell receptor beta chain was obtained from a study of T cells in Graves' hyperthyroidism and ophthalmopathy. The source material, RNA transcripts, was used to amplify TCR beta CDR3 regions. Primed by the HTBI set, a first-round RT-PCR was run on the TCR CDR3. TCRdb called the multiplex PCR reads again in MiXCR, with one record for every CDR3 protein. Among 750,000 to 900,000 distinct CDR3 sequences, over 35% were seen once, and the ten largest hold 8.9%. Germline V gene data show CDR1 as LNHNV and CDR2 as YYDKDF (reference sequence). After removal of 6 bases from V and 10 bases from J, the junction contained 9 bases not matched to a gene. This CDR3 comprises 15 residues.

This receptor was identified in a young man with Graves' hyperthyroidism. Sequencing was done on a sample of blood. V is TRBV15 and J is TRBJ2-2; 12 positions match TRBD2. The chain's CDR3 is CATRTSGSNGEELFF. CDR3 nucleotide sequence: TGTGCCACCAGGACTAGCGGGAGCAACGGCGAGGAGCTGTTTTTT.